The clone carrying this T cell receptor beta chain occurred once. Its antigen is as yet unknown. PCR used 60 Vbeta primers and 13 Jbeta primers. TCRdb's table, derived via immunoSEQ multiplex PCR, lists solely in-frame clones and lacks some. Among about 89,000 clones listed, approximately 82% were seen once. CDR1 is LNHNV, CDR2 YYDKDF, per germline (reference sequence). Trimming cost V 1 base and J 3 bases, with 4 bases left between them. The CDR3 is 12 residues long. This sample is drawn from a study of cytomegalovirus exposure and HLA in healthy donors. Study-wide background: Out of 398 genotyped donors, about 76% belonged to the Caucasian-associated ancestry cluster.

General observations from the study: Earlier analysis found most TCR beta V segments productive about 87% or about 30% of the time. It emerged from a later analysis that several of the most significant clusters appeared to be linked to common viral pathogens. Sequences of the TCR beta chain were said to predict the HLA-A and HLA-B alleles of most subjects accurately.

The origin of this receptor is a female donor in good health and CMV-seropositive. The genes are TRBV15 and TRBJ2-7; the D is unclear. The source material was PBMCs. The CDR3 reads CATSRADYEQYF. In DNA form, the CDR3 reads TGTGCCACCAGCAGAGCAGACTACGAGCAGTACTTC. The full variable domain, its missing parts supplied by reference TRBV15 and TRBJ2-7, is DAMVIQNPRYQVTQFGKPVTLSCSQTLNHNVMYWYQQKSSQAPKLLFHYYDKDFNNEADTPDNFQSRRPNTSFCFLDIRSPGLGDTAMYLCATSRADYEQYFGPGTRLTVT.